These 7 T cell receptor beta chains share one sample of origin, sequenced in a study of blood T cell repertoires in COVID-19. Sequencing was performed with immunoSEQ multiplex PCR; in TCRdb, only in-frame clones are kept and a portion is missing. The sample has about 47,000 clones; around 80% are singletons. The sample comprised peripheral blood. The source of these receptors is a woman in her sixties with acute or convalescent COVID-19.

In nucleotides, the CDR3 is TGTGCCAGCAGCTCAGACAGGGATTACGCCAATCAGCCCCAGCATTTT. It is translated as CASSSDRDYANQPQHF. The chain links TRBV7-9 to TRBJ1-5, with 7 nucleotides matching TRBD1. The CDR3 is 16 residues long. Germline lookup yields CDR1 SEHNR and CDR2 FQNEAQ (reference sequence). After removal of 4 bases from V and 3 bases from J, the junction contained 9 bases not matched to a gene.

J is TRBJ2-5 and V is TRBV9; 7 bases match TRBD2. V shed 5 bases and J 4 bases; nucleotides not matched to a gene: 11. The CDR3 totals 15 residues. CDR1 and CDR2 (germline): SGDLS, YYNGEE. CDR3 sequence (DNA): TGTGCCAGCAGTACCCTTGGGGGGGGGACAGAGACCCAGTACTTC. This sequence encodes CASSTLGGGTETQYF. The full variable domain, its missing parts supplied by reference TRBV9 and TRBJ2-5, is DSGVTQTPKHLITATGQRVTLRCSPRSGDLSVYWYQQSLDQGLQFLIQYYNGEERAKGNILERFSAQQFPDLHSELNLSSLELGDSALYFCASSTLGGGTETQYFGPGTRLLVL.

The rearrangement links TRBV3-1 (or the pseudogene TRBV3-2) to TRBJ1-5, with no clear D. The CDR3 consists of 14 residues. V shed 1 base and J shed 0 bases, with 4 bases lying between them. Germline assignment: CDR1 LGHDT and CDR2 YNNKEL (reference sequence). The CDR3 loop reads CASSQAYSNQPQHF. CDR3 bases: TGTGCCAGCAGCCAAGCTTATAGCAATCAGCCCCAGCATTTT.

The chain carries TRBV19 and TRBJ1-1; no clear D gene. The CDR3 totals 13 residues. Per the germline V gene, CDR1 is LNHDA and CDR2 is SQIVND (reference sequence). The V gene lost 5 bases and the J gene lost 5 bases, with 12 bases spanning the gap. The CDR3 DNA reads TGTGCCAGTAGTGCTACGGGTACAACTGAAGCTTTCTTT. This codes for CASSATGTTEAFF.

The V gene is TRBV10-3, the J gene TRBJ1-2; 9 bases fit TRBD1. With 2 bases clipped from V and 3 bases from J, the junction kept 7 bases outside the gene matches. The germline V gene has CDR1 ENHRY and CDR2 SYGVKD. The CDR3 is 16 residues long. The CDR3 DNA follows: TGTGCCATCAGTGAGGCCTCCGGGACAGGGTACTATGGCTACACCTTC. Amino acid sequence: CAISEASGTGYYGYTF.

The chain carries TRBV7-2 and TRBJ2-4; D not certain. Trimming removed 5 bases at V and 0 bases at J, with 11 bases between. This CDR3 spans 15 amino acids. Germline V gives CDR1 SGHTA, CDR2 FQGNSA. CDR3 in DNA: TGTGCCAGCAGCAACGATGGGCTAGCCAAAAACATTCAGTACTTC. It specifies CASSNDGLAKNIQYF. Using reference TRBV7-2 and TRBJ2-4 for the parts outside the CDR3, the full variable domain is GAGVSQSPSNKVTEKGKDVELRCDPISGHTALYWYRQSLGQGLEFLIYFQGNSAPDKSGLPSDRFSAERTGGSVSTLTIQRTQQEDSAVYLCASSNDGLAKNIQYFGAGTRLSVL.

V gene TRBV7-6 combines with J gene TRBJ1-2; 12 bases are a match to TRBD1. Germline assignment: CDR1 SGHVS and CDR2 FNYEAQ. J was trimmed by 7 bases and V by 4 bases; bases with no gene match: 7. There are 15 residues in the CDR3. CDR3: CASSSWDRGRGGYTF. The DNA of the CDR3 is TGTGCCAGCAGCTCCTGGGACAGGGGGCGGGGTGGCTACACCTTC. Complete variable domain (other parts from reference TRBV7-6 and TRBJ1-2): GAGVSQSPRYKVTKRGQDVALRCDPISGHVSLYWYRQALGQGPEFLTYFNYEAQQDKSGLPNDRFSAERPEGSISTLTIQRTEQRDSAMYRCASSSWDRGRGGYTFGSGTRLTVV.